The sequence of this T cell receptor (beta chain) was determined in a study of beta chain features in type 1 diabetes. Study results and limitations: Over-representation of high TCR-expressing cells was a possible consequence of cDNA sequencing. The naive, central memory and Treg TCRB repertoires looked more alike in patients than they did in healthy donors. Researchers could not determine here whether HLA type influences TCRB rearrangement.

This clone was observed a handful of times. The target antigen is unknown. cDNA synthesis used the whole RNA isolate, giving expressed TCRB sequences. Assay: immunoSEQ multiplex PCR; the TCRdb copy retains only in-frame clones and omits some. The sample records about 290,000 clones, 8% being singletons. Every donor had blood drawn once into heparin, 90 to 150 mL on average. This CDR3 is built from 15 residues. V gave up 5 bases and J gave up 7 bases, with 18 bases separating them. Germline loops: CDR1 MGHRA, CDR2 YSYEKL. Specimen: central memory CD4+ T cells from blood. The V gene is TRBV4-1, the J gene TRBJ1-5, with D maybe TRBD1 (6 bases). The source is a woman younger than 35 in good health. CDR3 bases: TGCGCCAGCAGCGATGGACAGTTTCGGTCCCAGCCCCAGCATTTT. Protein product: CASSDGQFRSQPQHF.